This T cell receptor (beta chain) comes out of a study of blood T cell repertoires in COVID-19. Across the study: T cells, B-cell-depleted T cells, or PBMCs supplied cDNA or gDNA.

In the authors' methods: Cell counts per sample came from amplifying reference gene primers. The protocol was immunoSEQ multiplex PCR, while the TCRdb copy is restricted to in-frame clones and leaves out a portion. V, J and clone size derive from that table, while D and trimming were established from the DNA sequence. The sample has 150,000 to 200,000 clones, about 87% seen once. Patients in Seattle were enrolled during active infection, then followed longitudinally. Sequencing input: peripheral blood. The receptor's source is an older woman with COVID-19, enrolled during active disease.

Written as DNA, the CDR3 is TGTGCCTGGAGGAAAGGGGGCTTCACTGAAGCTTTCTTT. Its translation is CAWRKGGFTEAFF. V gene TRBV30 combines with J gene TRBJ1-1; 7 bases are shared with TRBD1. The CDR3 has 13 amino acids. The germline V gene encodes CDR1 GTSNPN and CDR2 SVGIG (reference sequence). Germline trimming cut 3 bases from V and 4 bases from J; bases unmatched to any gene: 5.